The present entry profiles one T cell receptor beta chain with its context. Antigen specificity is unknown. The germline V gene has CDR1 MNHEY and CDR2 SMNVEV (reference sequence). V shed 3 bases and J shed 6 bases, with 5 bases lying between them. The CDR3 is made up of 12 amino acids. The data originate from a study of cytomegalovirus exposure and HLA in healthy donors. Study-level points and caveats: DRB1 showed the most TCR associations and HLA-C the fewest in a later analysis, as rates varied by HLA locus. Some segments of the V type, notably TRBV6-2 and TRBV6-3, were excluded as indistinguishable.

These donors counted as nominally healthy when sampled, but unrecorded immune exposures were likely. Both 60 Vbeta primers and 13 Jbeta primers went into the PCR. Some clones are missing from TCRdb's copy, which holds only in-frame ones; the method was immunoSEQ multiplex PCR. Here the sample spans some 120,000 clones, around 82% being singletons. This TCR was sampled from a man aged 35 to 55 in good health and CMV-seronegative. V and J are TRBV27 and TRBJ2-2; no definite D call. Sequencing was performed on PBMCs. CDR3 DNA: TGTGCCAGCAGTTTCACATCCGGGGAGCTGTTTTTT. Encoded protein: CASSFTSGELFF.